This T cell receptor beta chain was identified in a study of blood T cell repertoires in COVID-19. Original methodology: By means of reference gene primer amplification, nucleated cell counts were estimated. The repertoire was sequenced with immunoSEQ multiplex PCR; TCRdb's copy has only in-frame clones and lacks some. That table gives V, J and clone size, and the DNA gave D and trimming. The sample contains fewer than 350,000 clones, 85% to 90% of which appear only once. The length of the CDR3 is 15 residues. The germline V and J ends were trimmed by 1 base and 7 bases, with 17 bases remaining between them. Germline assignment: CDR1 LNHNV and CDR2 YYDKDF (reference sequence).

The chain combines TRBV15 with TRBJ2-7; D possibly corresponds to TRBD1 (5 bases). This receptor was obtained from a man aged 40-55 years with acute or convalescent COVID-19. Sample: peripheral blood. The CDR3 region has the DNA TGTGCCACCAGCAGAGCTCACAGGTCCTCCGATGAGCAGTACTTC. Translation: CATSRAHRSSDEQYF.